The source of this T cell receptor beta chain is a study of cytomegalovirus exposure and HLA in healthy donors. General observations from the study: High specificity and sensitivity for cytomegalovirus status were reported for the classifier. Sequencing depth roughly uniform across donors was assumed in presence/absence analyses.

This clone appeared once. Its antigen is still unknown. The PCR employed 60 Vbeta primers together with 13 Jbeta primers. The method was immunoSEQ multiplex PCR; TCRdb's version includes in-frame clones alone and lacks a portion of them. This table has about 250,000 clones, around 66% appearing once. The ends were cut back, 4 bases at V and 7 bases at J, with 19 bases in the middle. The germline gives CDR1 SEHNR, CDR2 FQNEAQ (reference sequence). The CDR3 sequence is 16 residues long. Material: PBMCs. V and J are TRBV7-9 and TRBJ2-2, with D hard to call. The TCR comes from a female donor in good health and CMV-seronegative. The CDR3 loop is CASSSARRKIHGELFF. CDR3 sequence (DNA): TGTGCCAGCAGCTCGGCTAGGCGGAAAATTCACGGGGAGCTGTTTTTT.